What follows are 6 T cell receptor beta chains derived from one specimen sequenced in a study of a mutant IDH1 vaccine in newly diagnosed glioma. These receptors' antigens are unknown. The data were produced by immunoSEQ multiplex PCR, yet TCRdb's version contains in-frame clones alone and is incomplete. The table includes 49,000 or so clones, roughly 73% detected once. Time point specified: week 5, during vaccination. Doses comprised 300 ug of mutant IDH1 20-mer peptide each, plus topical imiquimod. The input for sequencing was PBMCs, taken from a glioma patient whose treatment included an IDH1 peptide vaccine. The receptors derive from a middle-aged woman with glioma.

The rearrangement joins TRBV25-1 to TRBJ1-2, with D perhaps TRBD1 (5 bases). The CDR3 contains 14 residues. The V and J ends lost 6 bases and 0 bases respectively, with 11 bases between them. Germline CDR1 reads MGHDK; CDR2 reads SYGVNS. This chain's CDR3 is CASRRDGANYGYTF. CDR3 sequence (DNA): TGTGCCAGCAGGAGGGACGGAGCTAACTATGGCTACACCTTC.

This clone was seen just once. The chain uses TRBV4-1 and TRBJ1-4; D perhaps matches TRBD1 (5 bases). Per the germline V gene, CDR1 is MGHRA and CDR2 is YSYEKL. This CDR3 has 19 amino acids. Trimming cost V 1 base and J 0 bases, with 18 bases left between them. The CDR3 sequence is CASSQALGFGTATNEKLFF. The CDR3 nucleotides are TGCGCCAGCAGCCAAGCATTAGGTTTCGGGACTGCAACTAATGAAAAACTGTTTTTT.

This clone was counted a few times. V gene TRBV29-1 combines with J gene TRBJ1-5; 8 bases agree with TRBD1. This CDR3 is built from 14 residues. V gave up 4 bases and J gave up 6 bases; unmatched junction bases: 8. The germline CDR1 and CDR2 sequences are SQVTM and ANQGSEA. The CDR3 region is CSVAGTGVGQPQHF. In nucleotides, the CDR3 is TGCAGCGTTGCCGGGACAGGAGTTGGTCAGCCCCAGCATTTT.

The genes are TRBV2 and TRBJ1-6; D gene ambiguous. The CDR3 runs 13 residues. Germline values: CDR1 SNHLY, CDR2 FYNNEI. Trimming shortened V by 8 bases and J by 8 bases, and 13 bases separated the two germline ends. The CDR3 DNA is TGTGCCAGCCGCTCTCAGGCCGATTCACCCCTCCACTTT. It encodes CASRSQADSPLHF.

In DNA, the CDR3 is TGTGCCAGCAGCTTAAGGGGACAGGGGATAGGAGACACTGAAGCTTTCTTT. It specifies CASSLRGQGIGDTEAFF. The V and J genes are TRBV7-2 and TRBJ1-1; 10 positions agree with TRBD1. In germline, CDR1 is SGHTA, CDR2 FQGNSA. The length of the CDR3 is 17 residues. Unmatched junction bases numbered 9, after V lost 2 bases and J lost 3 bases. Together with reference TRBV7-2 and TRBJ1-1, the CDR3 gives the full variable domain: GAGVSQSPSNKVTEKGKDVELRCDPISGHTALYWYRQSLGQGLEFLIYFQGNSAPDKSGLPSDRFSAERTGGSVSTLTIQRTQQEDSAVYLCASSLRGQGIGDTEAFFGQGTRLTVV.

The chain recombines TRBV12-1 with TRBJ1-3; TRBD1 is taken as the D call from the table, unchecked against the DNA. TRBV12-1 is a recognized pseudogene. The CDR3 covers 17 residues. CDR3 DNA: TGTGCCAGCAGCTTTGAAATCGGGACAGGTGTGGTTCACACCATATATTTT. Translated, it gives CASSFEIGTGVVHTIYF.